The 7 T cell receptor beta chains in this list originate from one sample, sequenced in a study of sequential checkpoint blockade in melanoma. TCRdb keeps only in-frame clones here, not all; method: immunoSEQ multiplex PCR. The profile shows roughly 18,000 clones, under 65% of them singletons. Treatment defined: randomized to nivolumab then ipilimumab (arm A) or the reverse (arm B). Specimen: CD8+ T cells sorted from blood (inferred from file names), collected from a patient given nivolumab and ipilimumab in sequence. All receptors derive from a human donor with melanoma.

This clone has just a few counts. The chain joins TRBV29-1 to TRBJ1-1; TRBD1 might be the D (6 bases). Looked up from germline, CDR1 is SQVTM and CDR2 is ANQGSEA. The CDR3 consists of 11 residues. The V end was cut by 7 bases, the J end by 5 bases, with 11 bases between. This CDR3 reads CSAYRDTEAFF. The DNA of the CDR3 is TGCAGCGCTTACAGGGATACTGAAGCTTTCTTT.

This chain links TRBV7-9 with TRBJ1-6, with 7 positions matching TRBD1. J was trimmed by 4 bases and V by 5 bases; bases with no gene match: 5. Germline CDR1 SEHNR, CDR2 FQNEAQ (reference sequence). There are 15 residues in the CDR3. CDR3 sequence: CASSAWDSYNSPLHF. Here the CDR3 DNA reads TGTGCCAGCAGCGCGTGGGACAGTTATAATTCACCCCTCCACTTT.

The rearrangement links TRBV27 to TRBJ1-1; D is unresolved. V gave up 3 bases and J gave up 6 bases, with 5 bases separating them. The CDR3 sequence is 11 residues long. Germline V CDR1 and CDR2: MNHEY, SMNVEV (reference sequence). The CDR3 loop is CASSFGAEAFF. The CDR3 DNA sequence: TGTGCCAGCAGTTTCGGGGCTGAAGCTTTCTTT.

The table lists this clone with a count of one. The chain carries TRBV2 and TRBJ2-1, with 9 positions matching TRBD1. Germline CDR1 is SNHLY and CDR2 is FYNNEI. V shed 5 bases, J shed 4 bases, and the junction held 6 bases outside the gene matches. The CDR3 runs to 15 residues. The CDR3 loop is CASSRTGELYNEQFF. Here the CDR3 DNA reads TGTGCCAGCAGTCGGACAGGGGAATTGTACAATGAGCAGTTCTTC.

The rearrangement joins TRBV7-9 to TRBJ2-3; D gene uncertain. Deletions cut 3 bases from V and 3 bases from J, with 7 bases between. This CDR3 spans 13 amino acids. Germline CDR1 is SEHNR and CDR2 is FQNEAQ (reference sequence). The DNA of the CDR3 is TGTGCCAGCAGCTTTTTCGGTACAGATACGCAGTATTTT. Residues: CASSFFGTDTQYF.

This clone was counted between two and nine times. The gene calls are TRBV2 and TRBJ2-7; TRBD2 matches at 7 bases. The CDR3 runs 13 residues. Trimming at V came to 7 bases and at J to 3 bases, leaving 6 bases not matched to a gene. The germline V gene encodes CDR1 SNHLY and CDR2 FYNNEI. The CDR3 DNA sequence: TGTGCCAGCACCGGACTAGAGGACTACGAGCAGTACTTC. Translation: CASTGLEDYEQYF.

The V gene is TRBV5-6, the J gene TRBJ2-7; a weak D match, TRBD2 (6 bases). This CDR3 is 15 amino acids long. Per germline, CDR1 SGHDT and CDR2 YYEEEE. V shed 5 bases and J shed 3 bases, with 18 bases lying between them. The CDR3 DNA sequence: TGTGCCAGCAGTCCCGCCGCGGGGTGGGTCTACGAGCAGTACTTC. Translating gives CASSPAAGWVYEQYF.